These 18 T cell receptor beta chains were sequenced from one sample in a study of T cell responses to AZD1222 COVID-19 vaccine. The data were produced by immunoSEQ multiplex PCR, yet TCRdb's version contains in-frame clones alone and is incomplete. Here the sample spans fewer than 200,000 clones, 85% to 90% being singletons. Sequences were derived from peripheral blood, sampled on day 0 of AZD1222 vaccination. Receptors were obtained from an adult in good health.

The V and J genes are TRBV28 and TRBJ1-1; 9 bases line up with TRBD1. The V gene's germline CDR1 is MDHEN and CDR2 SYDVKM. Trimming at V came to 8 bases and at J to 5 bases, leaving 12 bases not matched to a gene. The length of the CDR3 is 15 residues. CDR3 in DNA: TGTGCCAGCTCACCGGGACAGGGTCGTCTTACTGAAGCTTTCTTT. It translates to CASSPGQGRLTEAFF.

Written as DNA, the CDR3 is TGTGCCAGCGGGGGAGGAGCAGGGAATGAGCAGTTCTTC. It yields the protein CASGGGAGNEQFF. The chain combines TRBV6-6 with TRBJ2-1; the D gene is possibly TRBD2 (6 bases). The CDR3 contains 13 residues. The ends were cut back, 8 bases at V and 7 bases at J, with 15 bases in the middle. CDR1 and CDR2 from the germline V gene are MNHNY and SVGAGI (reference sequence).

V and J are TRBV5-5 and TRBJ2-1; 9 bases are a match to TRBD2. Trimming at V came to 4 bases and at J to 7 bases, leaving 15 bases not matched to a gene. CDR1 is SGHKS, CDR2 YYEKEE, per germline (reference sequence). The CDR3 is 17 residues long. CDR3: CASSELRGSLAGNEQFF. In DNA, the CDR3 is TGTGCCAGCAGCGAGTTACGGGGTTCTCTAGCGGGGAATGAGCAGTTCTTC.

This chain uses TRBV3-1 (or the pseudogene TRBV3-2) with TRBJ1-1; D not resolved. Germline CDR1 reads LGHDT; CDR2 reads YNNKEL (reference sequence). Trimming cost V 3 bases and J 0 bases, with 5 bases left between them. The CDR3 totals 13 residues. The CDR3 coding sequence is TGTGCCAGCAGCCAGGGTGTGAACACTGAAGCTTTCTTT. Protein: CASSQGVNTEAFF.

The chain couples TRBV6-1 to TRBJ1-1, with D maybe TRBD1 (6 bases). The germline V gene has CDR1 MNHNS and CDR2 SASEGT. The CDR3 covers 13 residues. V lost 3 bases, J lost 8 bases, and 13 bases lay in between. The CDR3 bases are TGTGCCAGCAGTGATTGGGGGGCGCGGGAAGCTTTCTTT. It translates to CASSDWGAREAFF.

The chain employs TRBV6-5 and TRBJ1-2; no clear D gene. Trimming stripped 2 bases from V and 7 bases from J, with 11 bases between. The CDR3 extends over 13 amino acids. The germline V gene has CDR1 MNHEY and CDR2 SVGAGI. CDR3 amino acids: CASSYLHRGGYTF. CDR3 in DNA: TGTGCCAGCAGTTACCTACATAGAGGTGGCTACACCTTC.

The rearrangement links TRBV9 to TRBJ2-1; D unclear. The CDR3 is 14 amino acids. V lost 3 bases and J 5 bases, leaving 12 bases between the germline ends. Looked up from germline, CDR1 is SGDLS and CDR2 is YYNGEE. The CDR3 here is CASSAGSGNNEQFF. The CDR3 DNA follows: TGTGCCAGCAGCGCAGGCTCAGGAAACAATGAGCAGTTCTTC.

J is TRBJ1-6 and V is TRBV5-8; 8 bases align to TRBD1. J was trimmed by 7 bases and V by 4 bases; bases with no gene match: 7. The CDR3 contains 15 residues. Germline CDR1 reads SGHTS; CDR2 reads YDEGEE. The CDR3 loop is CASSAGQGMNSPLHF. In DNA form, the CDR3 reads TGTGCCAGCAGCGCAGGACAGGGTATGAATTCACCCCTCCACTTT. Full variable domain (outside the CDR3, taken from reference TRBV5-8 and TRBJ1-6): EAGVTQSPTHLIKTRGQQATLRCSPISGHTSVYWYQQALGLGLQFLLWYDEGEERNRGNFPPRFSGRQFPNYSSELNVNALELEDSALYLCASSAGQGMNSPLHFGNGTRLTVT.

This chain connects TRBV7-9 to TRBJ2-1; 7 bases are shared with TRBD2. Per the germline V gene, CDR1 is SEHNR and CDR2 is FQNEAQ (reference sequence). Trimming at V came to 4 bases and at J to 4 bases, leaving 10 bases not matched to a gene. This CDR3 is 16 amino acids long. The CDR3 nucleotides read TGTGCCAGCAGCTCCCAGGGTGGGGGGGTATACAATGAGCAGTTCTTC. This encodes CASSSQGGGVYNEQFF.

The J gene is TRBJ2-3, the V gene TRBV5-1; possible D gene TRBD1, 6 bases. Germline V gives CDR1 SGHRS, CDR2 YFSETQ. Trimming shortened V by 4 bases and J by 2 bases, and 14 bases separated the two germline ends. The CDR3 has 15 amino acids. This chain's CDR3 is CASSKGDRLTDTQYF. In nucleotides, the CDR3 is TGCGCCAGCAGCAAGGGCGACAGGCTCACAGATACGCAGTATTTT.

The rearrangement links TRBV15 to TRBJ2-7; weak D call: TRBD2 (7 bases). In germline, CDR1 is LNHNV, CDR2 YYDKDF (reference sequence). CDR3 length: 18 residues. Between the trimmed V and J ends, which lost 0 bases and 4 bases, there was a span of 22 bases. This chain's CDR3 is CATSRDLFRGRGRYEQYF. For the CDR3, the DNA is TGTGCCACCAGCAGAGATCTGTTTCGAGGGAGGGGGAGGTACGAGCAGTACTTC.

The V and J genes are TRBV4-3 and TRBJ2-1, with TRBD1 identical over 7 bases. CDR1 and CDR2 (germline): LGHNA, YSLEER. V dropped 0 bases and J dropped 0; count of bases not matched to a gene: 2. There are 16 residues in the CDR3. CDR3 nucleotide sequence: TGCGCCAGCAGCCAAGAAACAGGGGCCTCCTACAATGAGCAGTTCTTC. Protein sequence: CASSQETGASYNEQFF.

CDR3 sequence (DNA): TGCGCCAGCAGCCCGTACGGGGACAGGGCTCTCCCTGAAGCTTTCTTT. Protein product: CASSPYGDRALPEAFF. The chain couples TRBV5-1 to TRBJ1-1; TRBD1 matches at 9 bases. In germline, CDR1 is SGHRS, CDR2 YFSETQ. The length of the CDR3 is 16 residues. J gave up 6 bases and V 4 bases, and 13 bases lay outside the gene matches.

This clone was observed a handful of times. Other DNA sequences in this sample translate to the same CDR3. The chain has TRBV5-1 and TRBJ2-1; D may be TRBD2 (7 bases). Trimming stripped 0 bases from V and 4 bases from J, with 17 bases between. The CDR3 length is 17 residues. Germline assignment: CDR1 SGHRS and CDR2 YFSETQ. CDR3 bases: TGCGCCAGCAGCTTGGAGGGTGGGCGGGGGCATTACAATGAGCAGTTCTTC. Translating gives CASSLEGGRGHYNEQFF.

The chain couples TRBV6-5 to TRBJ2-1; possibly TRBD1 or TRBD2 for D (5 bases each). This CDR3 has 15 amino acids. Germline V gene data show CDR1 as MNHEY and CDR2 as SVGAGI. Deletions cut 3 bases from V and 8 bases from J, with 17 bases between. Here the CDR3 DNA reads TGTGCCAGCAGTTATACCCGGGACCGACGGGATGAGCAGTTCTTC. This codes for CASSYTRDRRDEQFF.

V and J are TRBV2 and TRBJ1-1; D is possibly TRBD1 (5 bases). In germline, CDR1 is SNHLY, CDR2 FYNNEI. The CDR3 totals 16 residues. The V end was cut by 6 bases, the J end by 5 bases, with 22 bases between. In DNA, the CDR3 is TGTGCCAGCAGGCGCCTCCTAGCAGACAGTGGGACTGAAGCTTTCTTT. It yields the protein CASRRLLADSGTEAFF.

This clone appeared a few times. The chain combines TRBV19 with TRBJ1-3; D ambiguous. Germline assignment: CDR1 LNHDA and CDR2 SQIVND (reference sequence). The CDR3 loop spans 17 amino acids. V was pared by 1 base and J by 0 bases, with 13 bases between. This chain's CDR3 is CASSIVPSRNSGNTIYF. The CDR3 coding sequence is TGTGCCAGTAGTATAGTTCCCAGCCGGAACTCTGGAAACACCATATATTTT.

The chain has TRBV10-3 and TRBJ2-4, with D perhaps TRBD1 or TRBD2 (6 bases each). Germline V gene sequence: CDR1 ENHRY, CDR2 SYGVKD. CDR3 length equals 15 residues. V dropped 2 bases and J dropped 4 bases, with 12 bases sitting between them. The CDR3 coding sequence is TGTGCCATCAGTGAGCTAGAGGGGGGAAAAAACATTCAGTACTTC. It codes for CAISELEGGKNIQYF.